The sequence of this T cell receptor beta chain was determined in a study of T cell responses to AZD1222 COVID-19 vaccine. Comments on this clone: The antigen is unknown.

Clones were sequenced by immunoSEQ multiplex PCR, and TCRdb holds only the in-frame ones, with some missing. The sample has about 82,000 clones, approximately 90% seen once. Study-level results: Donors were chiefly white British, with a greater number of females, and clonal diversity was perhaps underestimated.

Trimming shortened V by 10 bases and J by 9 bases, and 31 bases separated the two germline ends. CDR3 length equals 17 residues. Germline-derived CDR1 and CDR2 are LNHDA and SQIVND (reference sequence). The sequencing used peripheral blood, collected on day 0 of AZD1222 vaccination. This chain links TRBV19 with TRBJ2-1; a weak D match, TRBD2 (7 bases). This TCR was sampled from an adult in good health. The CDR3 nucleotides read TGTGCCATTATTATATATCTATCGACAGGAGGGGGGGGTGAGCAGTTCTTC. Translation: CAIIIYLSTGGGGEQFF.